This TCR beta chain stems from a study of T-cell reconstitution after alpha-beta-depleted transplantation in children. Study-wide results and limits: Hyperexpanded clones declined; after one year, newly produced T cells mostly supplied diversity. High day-60 TCRbeta diversity in some patients came from surviving recipient T cells and thymic progenitors. Approximately two months post-transplant, alpha-beta T cells reportedly originated from several hundred expanded graft clones.

Unique molecular identifiers were used to barcode this TCRbeta library. TCRdb redid the calling of the PCR reads with MiXCR, one entry per CDR3 protein. The repertoire holds some 450,000 distinct CDR3 sequences, about 45% seen once, with 25% to 30% in the top ten. V lost 1 base to trimming and J lost 2 bases, with 11 bases between them. The length of the CDR3 is 14 residues. The germline CDR1 and CDR2 sequences are DFQATT and SNEGSKA (reference sequence). Of note for this clonotype: The antigen is unknown.

The specimen comprised PBMCs, sampled before TCRalphabeta/CD19-depleted stem cell transplant. The sequence was collected from a girl aged 2 to 10 with aplastic anemia, due to receive a stem cell transplant. V usage is TRBV20-1 and J usage is TRBJ1-2, with D possibly TRBD1 on 6 matching bases. The CDR3 DNA is TGCAGTGCTAGAGGGCCTGGACAGAACTATGGCTACACCTTC. This encodes CSARGPGQNYGYTF.